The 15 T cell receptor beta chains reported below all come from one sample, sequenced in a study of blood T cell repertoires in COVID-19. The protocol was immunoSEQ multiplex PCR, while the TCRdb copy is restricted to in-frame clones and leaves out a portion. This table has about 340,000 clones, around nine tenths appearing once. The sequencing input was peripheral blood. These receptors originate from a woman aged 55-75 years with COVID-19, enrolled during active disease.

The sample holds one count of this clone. The CDR3 is CASSLDPYMNTEAFF. The DNA for the CDR3 is TGTGCCAGCAGCTTAGATCCGTACATGAACACTGAAGCTTTCTTT. The rearrangement joins TRBV11-2 to TRBJ1-1, with D unclear. The CDR3 extends over 15 amino acids. CDR1 is SGHAT, CDR2 FQNNGV, per germline. Trimming removed 0 bases from V and 0 bases from J, with 8 bases in between.

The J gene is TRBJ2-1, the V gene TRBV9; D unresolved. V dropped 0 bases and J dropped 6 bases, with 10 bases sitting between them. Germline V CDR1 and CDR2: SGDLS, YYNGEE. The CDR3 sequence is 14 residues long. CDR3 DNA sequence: TGTGCCAGCAGCGTAGGCGTGGGCGTCAATGAGCAGTTCTTC. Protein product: CASSVGVGVNEQFF.

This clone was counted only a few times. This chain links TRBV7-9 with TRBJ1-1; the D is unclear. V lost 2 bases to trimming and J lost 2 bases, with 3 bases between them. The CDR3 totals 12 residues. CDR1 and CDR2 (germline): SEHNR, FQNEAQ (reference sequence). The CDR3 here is CASSLQNTEAFF. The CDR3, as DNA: TGTGCCAGCAGCTTACAAAACACTGAAGCTTTCTTT.

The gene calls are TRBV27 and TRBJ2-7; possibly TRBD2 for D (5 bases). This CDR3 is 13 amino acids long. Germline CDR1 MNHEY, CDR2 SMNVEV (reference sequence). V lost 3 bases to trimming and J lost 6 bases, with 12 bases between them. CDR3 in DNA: TGTGCCAGCAGTTTCTCTAAACGGGGCGAGCAGTACTTC. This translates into CASSFSKRGEQYF.

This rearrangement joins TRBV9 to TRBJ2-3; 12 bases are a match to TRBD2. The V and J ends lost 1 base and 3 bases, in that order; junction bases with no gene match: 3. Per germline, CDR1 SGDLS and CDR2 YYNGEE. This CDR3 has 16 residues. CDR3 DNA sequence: TGTGCCAGCAGCGTATTGACTAGCGGGGGTACAGATACGCAGTATTTT. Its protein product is CASSVLTSGGTDTQYF.

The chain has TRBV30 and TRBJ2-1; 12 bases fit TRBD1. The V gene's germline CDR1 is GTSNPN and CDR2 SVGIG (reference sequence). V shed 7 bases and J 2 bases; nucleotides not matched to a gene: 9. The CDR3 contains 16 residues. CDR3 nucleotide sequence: TGTGCCTCCCTGGGGGGACAGGGGGCCCCCTACAATGAGCAGTTCTTC. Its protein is CASLGGQGAPYNEQFF. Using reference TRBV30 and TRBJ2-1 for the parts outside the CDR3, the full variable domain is SQTIHQWPATLVQPVGSPLSLECTVEGTSNPNLYWYRQAAGRGLQLLFYSVGIGQISSEVPQNLSASRPQDRQFILSSKKLLLSDSGFYLCASLGGQGAPYNEQFFGPGTRLTVL.

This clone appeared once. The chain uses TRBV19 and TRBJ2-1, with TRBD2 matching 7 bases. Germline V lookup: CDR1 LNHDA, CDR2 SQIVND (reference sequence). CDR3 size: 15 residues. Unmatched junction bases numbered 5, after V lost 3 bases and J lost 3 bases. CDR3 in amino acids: CASSIRTRIYNEQFF. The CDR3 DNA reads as TGTGCCAGTAGTATCAGGACTAGGATCTACAATGAGCAGTTCTTC.

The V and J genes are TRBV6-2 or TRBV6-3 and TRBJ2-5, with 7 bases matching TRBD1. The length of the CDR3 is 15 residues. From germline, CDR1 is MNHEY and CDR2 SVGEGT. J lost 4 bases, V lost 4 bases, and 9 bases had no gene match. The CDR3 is CASSFPVAGGETQYF. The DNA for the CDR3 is TGTGCCAGCAGTTTCCCCGTGGCAGGGGGAGAGACCCAGTACTTC.

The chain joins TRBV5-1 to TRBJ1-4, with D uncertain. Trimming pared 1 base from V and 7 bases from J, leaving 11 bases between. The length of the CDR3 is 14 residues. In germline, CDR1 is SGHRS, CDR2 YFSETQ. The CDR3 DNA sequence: TGCGCCAGCAGCTTGCGAGGAAGAGGTGAAAAACTGTTTTTT. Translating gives CASSLRGRGEKLFF.

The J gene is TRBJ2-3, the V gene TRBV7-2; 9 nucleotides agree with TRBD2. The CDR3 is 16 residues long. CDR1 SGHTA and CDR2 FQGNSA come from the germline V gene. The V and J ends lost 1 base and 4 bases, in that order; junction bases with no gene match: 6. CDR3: CASSLVGGGAADTQYF. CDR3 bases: TGTGCCAGCAGCTTAGTCGGCGGGGGGGCCGCAGATACGCAGTATTTT.

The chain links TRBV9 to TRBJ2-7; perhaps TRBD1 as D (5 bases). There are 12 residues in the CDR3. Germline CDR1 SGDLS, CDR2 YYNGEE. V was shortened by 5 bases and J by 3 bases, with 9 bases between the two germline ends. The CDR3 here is CASSSTGYEQYF. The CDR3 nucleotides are TGTGCCAGCAGTTCTACAGGCTACGAGCAGTACTTC.

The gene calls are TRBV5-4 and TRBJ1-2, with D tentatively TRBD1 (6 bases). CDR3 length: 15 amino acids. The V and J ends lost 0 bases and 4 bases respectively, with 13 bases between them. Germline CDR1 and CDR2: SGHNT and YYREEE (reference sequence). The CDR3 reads CASSLAYRESYGYTF. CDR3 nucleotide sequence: TGTGCCAGCAGCTTGGCTTACAGGGAGTCCTATGGCTACACCTTC. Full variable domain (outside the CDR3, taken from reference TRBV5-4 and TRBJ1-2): ETGVTQSPTHLIKTRGQQVTLRCSSQSGHNTVSWYQQALGQGPQFIFQYYREEENGRGNFPPRFSGLQFPNYSSELNVNALELDDSALYLCASSLAYRESYGYTFGSGTRLTVV.

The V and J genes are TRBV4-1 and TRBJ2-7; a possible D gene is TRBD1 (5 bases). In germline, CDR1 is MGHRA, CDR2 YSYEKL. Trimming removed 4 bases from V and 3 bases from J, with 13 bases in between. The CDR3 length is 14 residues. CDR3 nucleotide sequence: TGCGCCAGCAGCCCAAGAGTAGGGGACTACGAGCAGTACTTC. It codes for CASSPRVGDYEQYF.

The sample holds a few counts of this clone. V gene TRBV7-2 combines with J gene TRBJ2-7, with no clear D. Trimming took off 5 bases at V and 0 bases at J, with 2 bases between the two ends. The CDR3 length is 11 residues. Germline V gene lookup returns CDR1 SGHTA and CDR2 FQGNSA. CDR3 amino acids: CASSLSYEQYF. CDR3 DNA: TGTGCCAGCAGCCTCTCCTACGAGCAGTACTTC. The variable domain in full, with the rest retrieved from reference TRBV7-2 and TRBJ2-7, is GAGVSQSPSNKVTEKGKDVELRCDPISGHTALYWYRQSLGQGLEFLIYFQGNSAPDKSGLPSDRFSAERTGGSVSTLTIQRTQQEDSAVYLCASSLSYEQYFGPGTRLTVT.

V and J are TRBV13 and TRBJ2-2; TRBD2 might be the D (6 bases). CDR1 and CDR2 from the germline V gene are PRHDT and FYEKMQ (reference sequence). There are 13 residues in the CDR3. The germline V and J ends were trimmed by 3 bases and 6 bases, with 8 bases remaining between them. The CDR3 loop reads CASSLVAAGELFF. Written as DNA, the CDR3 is TGTGCCAGCAGCTTGGTAGCGGCCGGGGAGCTGTTTTTT.